This TCR beta chain was observed in a study of neoadjuvant nivolumab and ipilimumab in lung cancer. The study's findings and limits: TCR sequencing covered a small number of samples. From pretherapy to surgery, tumor richness and clonality rose with dual therapy.

With respect to this clone: Its specificity is unknown.

The table came from immunoSEQ multiplex PCR; TCRdb's copy has only in-frame clones and leaves some out. The table has 20,000 to 25,000 clones, more than 65% seen once. Trimming cost V 1 base and J 5 bases; bases outside gene matches: 5. Per germline, CDR1 SNHLY and CDR2 FYNNEI. The CDR3 extends over 15 amino acids. The chain uses TRBV2 and TRBJ2-5, with 9 nucleotides matching TRBD2. The TCR comes from an adult with non-small cell lung cancer. Specimen: peripheral blood, collected before neoadjuvant nivolumab, alone or with ipilimumab. The CDR3 DNA reads TGTGCCAGCAGTGAAGAGCGGGAGGTCCTGGAGACCCAGTACTTC. Its protein product is CASSEEREVLETQYF.